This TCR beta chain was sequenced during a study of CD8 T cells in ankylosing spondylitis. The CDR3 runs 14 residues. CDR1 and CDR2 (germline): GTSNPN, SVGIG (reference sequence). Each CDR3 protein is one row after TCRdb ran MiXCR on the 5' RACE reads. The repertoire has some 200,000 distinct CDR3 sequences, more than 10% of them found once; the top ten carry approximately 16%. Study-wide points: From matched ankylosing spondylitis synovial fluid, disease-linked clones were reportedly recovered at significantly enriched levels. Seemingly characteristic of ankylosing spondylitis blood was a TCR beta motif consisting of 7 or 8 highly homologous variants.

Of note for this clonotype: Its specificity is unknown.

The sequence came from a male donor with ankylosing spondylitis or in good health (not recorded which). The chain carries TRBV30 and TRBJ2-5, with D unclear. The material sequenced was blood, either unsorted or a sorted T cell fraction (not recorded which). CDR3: CATTGPYSQETQYF. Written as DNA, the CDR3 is TGTGCTACTACCGGGCCCTACTCTCAAGAGACCCAGTACTTC.